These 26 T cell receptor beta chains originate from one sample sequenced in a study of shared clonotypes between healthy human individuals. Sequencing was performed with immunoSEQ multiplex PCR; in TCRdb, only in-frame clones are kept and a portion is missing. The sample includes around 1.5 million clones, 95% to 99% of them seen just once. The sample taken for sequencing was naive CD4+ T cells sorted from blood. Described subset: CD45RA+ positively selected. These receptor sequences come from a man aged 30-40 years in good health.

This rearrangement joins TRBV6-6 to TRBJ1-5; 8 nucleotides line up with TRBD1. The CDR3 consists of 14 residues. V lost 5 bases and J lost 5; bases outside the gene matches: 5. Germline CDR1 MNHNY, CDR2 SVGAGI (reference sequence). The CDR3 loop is CASSGTGGDQPQHF. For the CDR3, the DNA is TGTGCCAGCAGTGGGACAGGTGGGGATCAGCCCCAGCATTTT.

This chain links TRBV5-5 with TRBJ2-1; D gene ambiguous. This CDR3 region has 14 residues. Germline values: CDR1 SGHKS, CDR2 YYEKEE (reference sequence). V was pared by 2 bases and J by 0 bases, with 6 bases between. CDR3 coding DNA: TGTGCCAGCAGCTTCCGGAGCTCCTACAATGAGCAGTTCTTC. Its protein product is CASSFRSSYNEQFF.

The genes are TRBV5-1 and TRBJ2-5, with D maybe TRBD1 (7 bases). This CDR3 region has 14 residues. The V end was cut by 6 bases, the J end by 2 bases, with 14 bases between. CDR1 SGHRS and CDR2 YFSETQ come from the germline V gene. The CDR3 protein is CASNAGQTQETQYF. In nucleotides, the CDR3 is TGCGCCAGCAACGCGGGACAGACTCAAGAGACCCAGTACTTC.

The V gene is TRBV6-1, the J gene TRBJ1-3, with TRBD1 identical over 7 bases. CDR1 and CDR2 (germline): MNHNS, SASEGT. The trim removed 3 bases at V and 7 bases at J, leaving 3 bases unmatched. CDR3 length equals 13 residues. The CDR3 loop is CASSDTGANTIYF. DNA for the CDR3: TGTGCCAGCAGTGACACAGGGGCCAACACCATATATTTT.

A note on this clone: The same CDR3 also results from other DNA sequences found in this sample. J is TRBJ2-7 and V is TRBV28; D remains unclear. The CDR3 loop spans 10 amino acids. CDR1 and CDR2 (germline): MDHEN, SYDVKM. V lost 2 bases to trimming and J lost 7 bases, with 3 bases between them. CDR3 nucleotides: TGTGCCAGCAGTTTACGGGAGCAGTACTTC. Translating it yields CASSLREQYF. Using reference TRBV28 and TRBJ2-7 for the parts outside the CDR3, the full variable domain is DVKVTQSSRYLVKRTGEKVFLECVQDMDHENMFWYRQDPGLGLRLIYFSYDVKMKEKGDIPEGYSVSREKKERFSLILESASTNQTSMYLCASSLREQYFGPGTRLTVT.

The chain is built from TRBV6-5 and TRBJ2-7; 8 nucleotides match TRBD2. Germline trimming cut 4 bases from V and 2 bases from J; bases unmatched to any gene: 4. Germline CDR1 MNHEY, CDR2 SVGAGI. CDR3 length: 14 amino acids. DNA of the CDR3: TGTGCCAGCAGTTTCGGGGGGGCTCCCTACGAGCAGTACTTC. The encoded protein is CASSFGGAPYEQYF.

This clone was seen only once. CDR3: CASSSRMIRGYTF. The CDR3 bases are TGTGCCAGCAGTTCTAGGATGATTCGGGGCTACACCTTC. The rearrangement links TRBV2 to TRBJ1-2; D gene uncertain. The V end was cut by 5 bases, the J end by 8 bases, with 15 bases between. The CDR3 sequence is 13 residues long. Per germline, CDR1 SNHLY and CDR2 FYNNEI.

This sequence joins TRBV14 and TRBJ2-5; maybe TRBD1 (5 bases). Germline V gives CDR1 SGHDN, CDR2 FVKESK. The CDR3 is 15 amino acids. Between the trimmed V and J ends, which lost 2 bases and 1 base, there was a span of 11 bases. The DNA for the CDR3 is TGTGCCAGCAGCCAAACGACAGAACTCCAAGAGACCCAGTACTTC. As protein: CASSQTTELQETQYF.

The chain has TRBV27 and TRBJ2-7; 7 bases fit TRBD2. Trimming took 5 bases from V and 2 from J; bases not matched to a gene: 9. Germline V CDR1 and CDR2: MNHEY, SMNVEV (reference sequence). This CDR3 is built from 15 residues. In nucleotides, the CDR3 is TGTGCCAGCAGTCCTAGCGGCCGCAAGACCTACGAGCAGTACTTC. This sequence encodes CASSPSGRKTYEQYF.

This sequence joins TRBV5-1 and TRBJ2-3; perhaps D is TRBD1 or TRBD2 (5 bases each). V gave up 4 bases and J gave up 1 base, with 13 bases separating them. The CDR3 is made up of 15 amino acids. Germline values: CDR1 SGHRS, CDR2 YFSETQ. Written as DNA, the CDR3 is TGCGCCAGCAGCAACCGGGGCCAGGGCACAGATACGCAGTATTTT. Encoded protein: CASSNRGQGTDTQYF.

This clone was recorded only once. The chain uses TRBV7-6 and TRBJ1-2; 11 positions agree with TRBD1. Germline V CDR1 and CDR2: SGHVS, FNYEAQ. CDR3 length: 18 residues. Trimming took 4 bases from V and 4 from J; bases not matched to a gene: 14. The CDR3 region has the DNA TGTGCCAGCAGCTCCTTTGGACAGGGGGCCGCAAATTCCTATGGCTACACCTTC. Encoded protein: CASSSFGQGAANSYGYTF.

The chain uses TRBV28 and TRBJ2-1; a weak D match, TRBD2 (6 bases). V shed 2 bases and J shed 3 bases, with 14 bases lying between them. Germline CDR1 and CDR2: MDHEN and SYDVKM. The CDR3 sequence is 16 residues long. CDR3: CASSLGVADYYNEQFF. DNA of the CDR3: TGTGCCAGCAGTTTAGGGGTAGCGGATTACTACAATGAGCAGTTCTTC.

The CDR3 region is CAWSFSGTPLQSLSTEAFF. CDR3 coding DNA: TGTGCCTGGAGTTTCTCCGGGACCCCCTTACAATCTTTGAGCACTGAAGCTTTCTTT. The rearrangement joins TRBV30 to TRBJ1-1, with D maybe TRBD1 (5 bases). The ends were cut back, 2 bases at V and 4 bases at J, with 29 bases in the middle. Germline V gene lookup returns CDR1 GTSNPN and CDR2 SVGIG (reference sequence). The CDR3 totals 19 residues.

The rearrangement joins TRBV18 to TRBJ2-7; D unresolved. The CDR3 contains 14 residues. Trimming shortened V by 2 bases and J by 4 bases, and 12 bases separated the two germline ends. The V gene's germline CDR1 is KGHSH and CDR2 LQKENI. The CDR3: CASSPAALGYEQYF. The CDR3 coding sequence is TGTGCCAGCTCACCAGCCGCTCTCGGGTACGAGCAGTACTTC.

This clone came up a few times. The CDR3 DNA reads TGTGCCAGCTCACCAGGAGGGGCTGGCTACACCTTC. Protein: CASSPGGAGYTF. The V and J genes are TRBV18 and TRBJ1-2; a weak D match, TRBD1 (5 bases). The V and J ends lost 2 bases and 7 bases respectively, with 8 bases between them. The CDR3 is made up of 12 amino acids. The germline gives CDR1 KGHSH, CDR2 LQKENI.

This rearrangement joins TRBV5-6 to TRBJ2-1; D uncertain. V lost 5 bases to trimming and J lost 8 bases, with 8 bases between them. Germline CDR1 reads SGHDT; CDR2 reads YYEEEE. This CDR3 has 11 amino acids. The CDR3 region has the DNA TGTGCCAGCAGTCTAACAGATGAGCAGTTCTTC. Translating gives CASSLTDEQFF. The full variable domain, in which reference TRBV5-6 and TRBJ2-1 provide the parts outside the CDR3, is DAGVTQSPTHLIKTRGQQVTLRCSPKSGHDTVSWYQQALGQGPQFIFQYYEEEERQRGNFPDRFSGHQFPNYSSELNVNALLLGDSALYLCASSLTDEQFFGPGTRLTVL.

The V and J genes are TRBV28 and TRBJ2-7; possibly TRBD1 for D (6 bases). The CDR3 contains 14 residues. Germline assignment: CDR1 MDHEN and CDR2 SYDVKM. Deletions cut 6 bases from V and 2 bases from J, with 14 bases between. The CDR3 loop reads CASRKWDNAYEQYF. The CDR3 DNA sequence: TGTGCCAGCAGAAAGTGGGACAATGCCTACGAGCAGTACTTC.

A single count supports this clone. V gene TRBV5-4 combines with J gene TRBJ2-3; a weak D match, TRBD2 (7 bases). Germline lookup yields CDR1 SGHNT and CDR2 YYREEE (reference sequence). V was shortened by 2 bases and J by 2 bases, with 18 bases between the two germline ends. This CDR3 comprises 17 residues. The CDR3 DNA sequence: TGTGCCAGCAGCTTAGTCATTCGGGGGGCCCTCACAGATACGCAGTATTTT. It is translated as CASSLVIRGALTDTQYF.

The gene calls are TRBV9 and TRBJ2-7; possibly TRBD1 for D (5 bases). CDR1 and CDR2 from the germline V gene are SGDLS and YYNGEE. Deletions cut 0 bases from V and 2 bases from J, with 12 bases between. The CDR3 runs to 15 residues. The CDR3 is CASSVATGIAYEQYF. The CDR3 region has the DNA TGTGCCAGCAGCGTAGCTACAGGAATCGCCTACGAGCAGTACTTC.

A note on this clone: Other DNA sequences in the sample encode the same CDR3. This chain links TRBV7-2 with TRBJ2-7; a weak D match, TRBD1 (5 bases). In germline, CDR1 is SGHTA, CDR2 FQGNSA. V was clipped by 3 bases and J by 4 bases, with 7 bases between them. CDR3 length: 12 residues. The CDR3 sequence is CASSLDTYEQYF. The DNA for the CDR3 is TGTGCCAGCAGCTTGGACACATACGAGCAGTACTTC.

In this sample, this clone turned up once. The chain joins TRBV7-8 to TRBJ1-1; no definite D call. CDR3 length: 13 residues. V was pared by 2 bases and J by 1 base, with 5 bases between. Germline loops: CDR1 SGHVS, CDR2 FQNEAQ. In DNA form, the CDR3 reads TGTGCCAGCAGCTTAACAGAGAACACTGAAGCTTTCTTT. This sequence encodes CASSLTENTEAFF.

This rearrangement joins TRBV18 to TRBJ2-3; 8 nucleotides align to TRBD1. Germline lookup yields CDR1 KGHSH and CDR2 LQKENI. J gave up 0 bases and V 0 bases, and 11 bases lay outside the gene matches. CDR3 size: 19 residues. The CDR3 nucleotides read TGTGCCAGCTCACCACCCGGCAGGGGGCAACTCTCTAGCACAGATACGCAGTATTTT. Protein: CASSPPGRGQLSSTDTQYF.

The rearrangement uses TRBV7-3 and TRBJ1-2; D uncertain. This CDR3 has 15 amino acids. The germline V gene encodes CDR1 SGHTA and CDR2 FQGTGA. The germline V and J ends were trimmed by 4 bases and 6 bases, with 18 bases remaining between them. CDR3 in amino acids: CASSSSGGDVDGYTF. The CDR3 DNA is TGTGCCAGCAGCTCCTCCGGAGGAGACGTTGATGGCTACACCTTC.

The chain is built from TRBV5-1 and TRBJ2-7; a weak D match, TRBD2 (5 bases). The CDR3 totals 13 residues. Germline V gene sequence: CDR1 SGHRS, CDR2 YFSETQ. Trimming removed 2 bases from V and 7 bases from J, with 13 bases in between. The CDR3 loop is CASSFVGDREQYF. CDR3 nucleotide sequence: TGCGCCAGCAGCTTCGTGGGAGATCGGGAGCAGTACTTC.

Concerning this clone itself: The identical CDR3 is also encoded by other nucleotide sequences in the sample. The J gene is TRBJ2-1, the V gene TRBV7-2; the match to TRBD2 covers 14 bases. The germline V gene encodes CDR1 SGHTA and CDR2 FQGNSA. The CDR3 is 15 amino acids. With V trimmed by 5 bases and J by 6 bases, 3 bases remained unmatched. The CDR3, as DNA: TGTGCCAGCAGCCCCGGACTAGCGGGAGGCAATGAGCAGTTCTTC. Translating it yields CASSPGLAGGNEQFF.

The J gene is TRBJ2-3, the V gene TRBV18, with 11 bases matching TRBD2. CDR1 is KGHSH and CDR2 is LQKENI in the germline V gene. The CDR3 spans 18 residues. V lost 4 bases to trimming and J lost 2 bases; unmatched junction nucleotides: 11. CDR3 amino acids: CASSLTTSGLAATDTQYF. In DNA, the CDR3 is TGTGCCAGCTCACTTACTACTTCGGGACTAGCGGCCACAGATACGCAGTATTTT.